This TCR beta chain was retrieved from a study of identical twins. Regarding this clonotype: Its matching antigen is unknown.

TCRdb re-analysed the 5' RACE reads in MiXCR, keeping a single row per CDR3 protein. This table has approximately 670,000 distinct CDR3 sequences, 5.5% to 6.5% appearing once. Among all donors, each was a healthy Caucasian. Study results and limitations: Possibly, invariant MAIT and iNKT cells partly confounded zero-insertion analyses.

Between the trimmed V and J ends, which lost 8 bases and 0 bases, there was a span of 22 bases. The V gene's germline CDR1 is WSHSY and CDR2 SAAADI. The CDR3 spans 18 residues. This clonotype was obtained from a man aged 18 to 30 in good health. Sequenced material: naive T cells sorted from blood. V is TRBV10-2 and J is TRBJ1-4; the D gene is possibly TRBD1 (6 bases). CDR3 DNA sequence: TGCGCCAGCGGGGGAGGGACAATCAGGGAAGCAACTAATGAAAAACTGTTTTTT. This gives the protein CASGGGTIREATNEKLFF.